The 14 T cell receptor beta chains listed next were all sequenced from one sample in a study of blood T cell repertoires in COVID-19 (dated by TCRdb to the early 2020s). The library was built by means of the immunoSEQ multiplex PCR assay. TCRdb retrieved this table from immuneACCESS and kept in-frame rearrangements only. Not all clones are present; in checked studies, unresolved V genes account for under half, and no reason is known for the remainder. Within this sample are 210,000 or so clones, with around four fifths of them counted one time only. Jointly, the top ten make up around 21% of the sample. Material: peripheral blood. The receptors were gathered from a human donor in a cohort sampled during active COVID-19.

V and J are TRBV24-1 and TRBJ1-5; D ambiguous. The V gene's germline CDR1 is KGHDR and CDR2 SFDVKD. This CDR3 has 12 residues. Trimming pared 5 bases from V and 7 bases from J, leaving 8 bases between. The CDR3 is CATSGGEQPQHF. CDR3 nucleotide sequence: TGTGCCACCAGTGGGGGAGAACAGCCCCAGCATTTT.

For the CDR3, the DNA is TGTGCCAGTAGTATAGGTCGGCGGGGGCGAGAGACCCAGTACTTC. Its translation is CASSIGRRGRETQYF. The chain couples TRBV19 to TRBJ2-5; TRBD2 is a possible D gene (7 bases). V was cut by 1 base and J by 4 bases, with 13 bases left in between. The CDR3 is 15 amino acids. The V gene's germline CDR1 is LNHDA and CDR2 SQIVND (reference sequence). Using reference TRBV19 and TRBJ2-5 for the parts outside the CDR3, the full variable domain is DGGITQSPKYLFRKEGQNVTLSCEQNLNHDAMYWYRQDPGQGLRLIYYSQIVNDFQKGDIAEGYSVSREKKESFPLTVTSAQKNPTAFYLCASSIGRRGRETQYFGPGTRLLVL.

DNA of the CDR3: TGTGCCAGCGGTCATAGCGGGGGGTCCTACAATGAGCAGTTCTTC. This codes for CASGHSGGSYNEQFF. The rearrangement uses TRBV2 and TRBJ2-1; 10 bases align to TRBD2. Germline lookup yields CDR1 SNHLY and CDR2 FYNNEI. With 8 bases clipped from V and 1 base from J, the junction kept 5 bases outside the gene matches. The CDR3 covers 15 residues.

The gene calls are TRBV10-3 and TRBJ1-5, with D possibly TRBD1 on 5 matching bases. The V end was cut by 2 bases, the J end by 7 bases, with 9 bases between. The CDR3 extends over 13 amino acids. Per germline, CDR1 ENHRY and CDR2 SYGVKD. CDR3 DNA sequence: TGTGCCATCAGTGAGGCAGGGAACCAGCCCCAGCATTTT. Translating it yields CAISEAGNQPQHF.

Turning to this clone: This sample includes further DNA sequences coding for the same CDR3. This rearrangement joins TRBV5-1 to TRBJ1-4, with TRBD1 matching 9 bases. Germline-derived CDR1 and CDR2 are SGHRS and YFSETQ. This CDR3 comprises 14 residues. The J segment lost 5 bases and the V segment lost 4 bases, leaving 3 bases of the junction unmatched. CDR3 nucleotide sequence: TGCGCCAGCAGCCTCGGACAGGGGAATGAAAAACTGTTTTTT. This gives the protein CASSLGQGNEKLFF.

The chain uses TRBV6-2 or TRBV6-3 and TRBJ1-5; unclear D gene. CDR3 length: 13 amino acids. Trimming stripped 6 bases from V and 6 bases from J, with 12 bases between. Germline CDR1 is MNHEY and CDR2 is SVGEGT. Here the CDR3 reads CASSKAGFQPQHF. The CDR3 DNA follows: TGTGCCAGCAGCAAAGCGGGGTTTCAGCCCCAGCATTTT.

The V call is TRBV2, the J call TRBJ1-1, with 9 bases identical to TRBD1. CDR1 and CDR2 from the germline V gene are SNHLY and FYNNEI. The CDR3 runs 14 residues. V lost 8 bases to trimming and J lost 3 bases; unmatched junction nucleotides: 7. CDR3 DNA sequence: TGTGCCAGCCGGACAGGGGAGATGTACACTGAAGCTTTCTTT. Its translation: CASRTGEMYTEAFF.

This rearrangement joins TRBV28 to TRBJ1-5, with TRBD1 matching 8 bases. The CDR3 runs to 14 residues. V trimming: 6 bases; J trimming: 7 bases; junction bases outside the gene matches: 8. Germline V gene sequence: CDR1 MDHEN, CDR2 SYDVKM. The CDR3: CASRQGQGGQPQHF. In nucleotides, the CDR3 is TGTGCCAGCAGGCAAGGACAGGGCGGCCAGCCCCAGCATTTT.

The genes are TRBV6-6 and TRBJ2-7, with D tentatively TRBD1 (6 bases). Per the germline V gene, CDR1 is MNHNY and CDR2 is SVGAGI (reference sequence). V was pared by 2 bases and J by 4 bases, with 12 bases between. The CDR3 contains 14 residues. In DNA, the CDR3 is TGTGCCAGCAGTTACGGTCAGGGGCCGTACGAGCAGTACTTC. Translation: CASSYGQGPYEQYF.

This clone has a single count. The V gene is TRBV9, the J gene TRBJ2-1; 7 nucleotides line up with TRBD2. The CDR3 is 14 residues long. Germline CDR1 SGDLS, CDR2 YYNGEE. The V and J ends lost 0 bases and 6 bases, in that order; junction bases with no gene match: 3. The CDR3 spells CASSVGSGPNEQFF. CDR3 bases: TGTGCCAGCAGCGTAGGTAGCGGGCCCAATGAGCAGTTCTTC.

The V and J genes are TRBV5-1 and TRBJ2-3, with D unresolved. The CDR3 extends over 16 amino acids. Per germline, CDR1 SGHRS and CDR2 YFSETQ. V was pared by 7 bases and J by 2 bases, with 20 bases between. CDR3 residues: CASQPTANSNTDTQYF. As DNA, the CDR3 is TGCGCCAGCCAACCTACCGCCAACTCCAACACAGATACGCAGTATTTT.

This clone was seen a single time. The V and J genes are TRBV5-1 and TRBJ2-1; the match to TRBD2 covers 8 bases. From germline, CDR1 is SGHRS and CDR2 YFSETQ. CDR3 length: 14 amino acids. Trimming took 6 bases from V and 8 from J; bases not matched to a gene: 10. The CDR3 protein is CASTPGGVQDEQFF. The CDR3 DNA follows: TGCGCCAGCACCCCGGGGGGGGTTCAAGATGAGCAGTTCTTC. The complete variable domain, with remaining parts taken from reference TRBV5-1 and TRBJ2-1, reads KAGVTQTPRYLIKTRGQQVTLSCSPISGHRSVSWYQQTPGQGLQFLFEYFSETQRNKGNFPGRFSGRQFSNSRSEMNVSTLELGDSALYLCASTPGGVQDEQFFGPGTRLTVL.

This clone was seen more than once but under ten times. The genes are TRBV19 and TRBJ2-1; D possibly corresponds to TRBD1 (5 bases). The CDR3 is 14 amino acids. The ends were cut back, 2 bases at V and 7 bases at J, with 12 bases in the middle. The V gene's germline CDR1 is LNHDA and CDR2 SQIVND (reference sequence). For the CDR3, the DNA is TGTGCCAGTAGTATACCAGGCAAGGGGAATGAGCAGTTCTTC. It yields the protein CASSIPGKGNEQFF. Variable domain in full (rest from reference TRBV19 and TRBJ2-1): DGGITQSPKYLFRKEGQNVTLSCEQNLNHDAMYWYRQDPGQGLRLIYYSQIVNDFQKGDIAEGYSVSREKKESFPLTVTSAQKNPTAFYLCASSIPGKGNEQFFGPGTRLTVL.

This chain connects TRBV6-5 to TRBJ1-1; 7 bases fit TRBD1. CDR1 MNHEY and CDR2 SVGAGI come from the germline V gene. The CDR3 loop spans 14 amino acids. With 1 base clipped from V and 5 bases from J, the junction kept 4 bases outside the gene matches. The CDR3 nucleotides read TGTGCCAGCAGTTACTTCGGACAGGTGACTGAAGCTTTCTTT. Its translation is CASSYFGQVTEAFF.